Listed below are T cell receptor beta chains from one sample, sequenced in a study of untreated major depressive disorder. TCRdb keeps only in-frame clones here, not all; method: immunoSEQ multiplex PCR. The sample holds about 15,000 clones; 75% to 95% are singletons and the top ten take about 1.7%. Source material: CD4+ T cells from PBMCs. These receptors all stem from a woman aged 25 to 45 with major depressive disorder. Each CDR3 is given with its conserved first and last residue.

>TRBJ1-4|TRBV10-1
CASLTTGTGEKLFF
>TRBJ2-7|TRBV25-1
CASSETGPREQYF
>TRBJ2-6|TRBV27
CASSLYSRGSGANVLTF
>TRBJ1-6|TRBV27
CASSLSDPGQYNSPLHF
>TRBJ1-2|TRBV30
CAWSAGVGYGYTF
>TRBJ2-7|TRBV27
CASTDGLRYEQYF
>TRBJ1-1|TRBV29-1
CSVHDSLFTEAFF
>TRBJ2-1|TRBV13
CASSLGPGTVYNEQFF
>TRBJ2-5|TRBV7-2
CASSLKGQGARETQYF
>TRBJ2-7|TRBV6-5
CASSSRAGGPHEQYF
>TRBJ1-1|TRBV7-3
CASSLNGQQNTEAFF
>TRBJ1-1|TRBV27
CASGTRGTAGNTEAFF
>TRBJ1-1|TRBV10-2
CASSERRQRQNTEAFF
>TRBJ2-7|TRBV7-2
CASSLRIAGVYEQYF
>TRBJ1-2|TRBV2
CASRTGSSYGYTF
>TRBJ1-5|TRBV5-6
CASSSPRGNQPQHF
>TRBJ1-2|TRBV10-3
CAISESSGEGYTF
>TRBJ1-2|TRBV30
CAWSVEILEVDTNYGYTF
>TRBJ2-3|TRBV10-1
CASSETGKDTQYF
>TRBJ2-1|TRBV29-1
CSVETTDEQFF
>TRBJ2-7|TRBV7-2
CASSSGTPIGGQYF
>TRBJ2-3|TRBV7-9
CASSPWVVIVDTQYF